One sample yielded the 29 T cell receptor beta chains listed below, sequenced in a study of neurological immune-mediated disorders. One entry per CDR3 protein results from TCRdb running MiXCR on the 5' RACE reads. The sample lists 55,000 to 70,000 distinct CDR3 sequences, 11% occurring once. Sequenced: PBMCs. Receptors originate from a man between 60 and 75 years old in good health.

This clonotype appeared many times. The chain carries TRBV7-9 and TRBJ1-2; a weak D match, TRBD1 (5 bases). V lost 5 bases, J lost 4 bases, and 17 bases lay in between. Germline V gives CDR1 SEHNR, CDR2 FQNEAQ (reference sequence). This CDR3 spans 15 amino acids. As DNA, the CDR3 is TGTGCCAGCAGCCCTCGGACACTCACCGTCTATGGCTACACCTTC. The encoded protein is CASSPRTLTVYGYTF.

This chain uses TRBV20-1 with TRBJ2-7; D unclear. The V and J ends lost 5 bases and 0 bases respectively, with 14 bases between them. Germline lookup yields CDR1 DFQATT and CDR2 SNEGSKA (reference sequence). The CDR3 runs to 14 residues. As DNA, the CDR3 is TGCAGTGCTCCGAGACTTTTGAGCTCCTACGAGCAGTACTTC. It is translated as CSAPRLLSSYEQYF.

At least ten counts were recorded for this clonotype. This chain connects TRBV28 to TRBJ1-1, with a tentative D call TRBD1 (6 bases). The V end was cut by 6 bases, the J end by 5 bases, with 10 bases between. The CDR3 extends over 12 amino acids. CDR1 and CDR2 (germline): MDHEN, SYDVKM. The CDR3 bases are TGTGCCAGCAGATCAACAGGGACTGAAGCTTTCTTT. It codes for CASRSTGTEAFF.

This clonotype was detected a few times. The chain links TRBV18 to TRBJ2-5; D is possibly TRBD2 (5 bases). This CDR3 has 14 amino acids. V lost 3 bases and J lost 2, with 10 bases in between. Germline CDR1 reads KGHSH; CDR2 reads LQKENI. The CDR3 sequence is CASSPPSRQETQYF. The CDR3 DNA sequence: TGTGCCAGCTCACCGCCTAGCCGTCAAGAGACCCAGTACTTC.

In this sample, this clonotype turned up many times. V and J are TRBV20-1 and TRBJ2-3; a possible D gene is TRBD1 (6 bases). This CDR3 contains 18 residues. The germline V gene has CDR1 DFQATT and CDR2 SNEGSKA (reference sequence). Trimming shortened V by 3 bases and J by 2 bases, and 24 bases separated the two germline ends. CDR3 nucleotides: TGCAGTGCTAGCCTTGGGGACACACCTCGAGTTTACACAGATACGCAGTATTTT. As protein: CSASLGDTPRVYTDTQYF.

V gene TRBV7-2 combines with J gene TRBJ2-4; tentatively, D is TRBD1 (7 bases). Germline CDR1 SGHTA, CDR2 FQGNSA. The length of the CDR3 is 13 residues. V lost 2 bases, J lost 6 bases, and 8 bases lay in between. The CDR3: CASSLQGGNIQYF. DNA for the CDR3: TGTGCCAGCAGCTTACAGGGGGGAAACATTCAGTACTTC.

V gene TRBV19 combines with J gene TRBJ2-1, with TRBD1 identical over 9 bases. From germline, CDR1 is LNHDA and CDR2 SQIVND (reference sequence). The CDR3 has 16 amino acids. J gave up 6 bases and V 7 bases, and 13 bases lay outside the gene matches. CDR3 sequence: CASTSRPGQGSNEQFF. For the CDR3, the DNA is TGTGCCAGTACATCTCGGCCGGGACAGGGCTCCAATGAGCAGTTCTTC. Using reference TRBV19 and TRBJ2-1 for the parts outside the CDR3, the full variable domain is DGGITQSPKYLFRKEGQNVTLSCEQNLNHDAMYWYRQDPGQGLRLIYYSQIVNDFQKGDIAEGYSVSREKKESFPLTVTSAQKNPTAFYLCASTSRPGQGSNEQFFGPGTRLTVL.

The sample holds many counts of this clonotype. The J gene is TRBJ2-6, the V gene TRBV5-1, with D unclear. The CDR3 loop spans 17 amino acids. The V gene's germline CDR1 is SGHRS and CDR2 YFSETQ. V lost 2 bases to trimming and J lost 1 base, with 13 bases between them. CDR3 DNA sequence: TGCGCCAGCAGCTTCACCACTGGAACATCTGGGGCCAACGTCCTGACTTTC. Translation gives CASSFTTGTSGANVLTF.

The table lists this clonotype with many counts. The chain carries TRBV2 and TRBJ1-4, with TRBD1 identical over 7 bases. This CDR3 has 18 residues. The V gene's germline CDR1 is SNHLY and CDR2 FYNNEI. The trim removed 3 bases at V and 0 bases at J, leaving 10 bases unmatched. Here the CDR3 DNA reads TGTGCCAGCAGTGACCGAGACAGGGACCCTGCAACTAATGAAAAACTGTTTTTT. Translated, it gives CASSDRDRDPATNEKLFF.

This clonotype was seen repeatedly, ten times or more. This chain connects TRBV29-1 to TRBJ1-1, with D hard to call. Germline V lookup: CDR1 SQVTM, CDR2 ANQGSEA. The CDR3 is made up of 10 amino acids. The V end lost 6 bases, the J end lost 2 bases, and 4 bases lay between the germline ends. The CDR3 DNA sequence: TGCAGCGTCCTAAACACTGAAGCTTTCTTT. Amino acid sequence: CSVLNTEAFF. Combining the CDR3 with reference TRBV29-1 and TRBJ1-1 gives the whole variable domain SAVISQKPSRDICQRGTSLTIQCQVDSQVTMMFWYRQQPGQSLTLIATANQGSEATYESGFVIDKFPISRPNLTFSTLTVSNMSPEDSSIYLCSVLNTEAFFGQGTRLTVV.

This clonotype has ten or more counts. The V and J genes are TRBV7-2 and TRBJ1-2, with D possibly being TRBD1 (5 bases). CDR1 and CDR2 from the germline V gene are SGHTA and FQGNSA. The CDR3 runs to 14 residues. Deletions cut 1 base from V and 3 bases from J, with 9 bases between. Here the CDR3 reads CASSLGPGDYGYTF. The CDR3 DNA sequence: TGTGCCAGCAGCTTAGGACCGGGGGACTATGGCTACACCTTC.

This clonotype was recorded at least ten times. V gene TRBV7-2 combines with J gene TRBJ2-7, with TRBD1 as a possible D gene (6 bases). Germline loops: CDR1 SGHTA, CDR2 FQGNSA. The CDR3 sequence is 15 residues long. V shed 0 bases and J shed 7 bases, with 16 bases lying between them. The CDR3, as DNA: TGTGCCAGCAGCTTAGCGGACAGCGCATACGAGGAGCAGTACTTC. This sequence encodes CASSLADSAYEEQYF.

This clonotype was counted ten times or more. The V call is TRBV7-2, the J call TRBJ1-4; D is unclear. Trimming left V 3 bases short and J 0 bases short, with 2 bases between. Germline CDR1 reads SGHTA; CDR2 reads FQGNSA. The CDR3 has 13 amino acids. CDR3 loop: CASSLATNEKLFF. In DNA form, the CDR3 reads TGTGCCAGCAGCTTGGCAACTAATGAAAAACTGTTTTTT.

This clonotype was seen ten or more times. This chain uses TRBV7-8 with TRBJ2-7; D gene unclear. This CDR3 has 12 residues. V was trimmed by 5 bases and J by 5 bases, leaving 10 bases between them. Per germline, CDR1 SGHVS and CDR2 FQNEAQ. In DNA, the CDR3 is TGTGCCAGCAGCGAGAACAGTCACGAGCAGTACTTC. Translated: CASSENSHEQYF. Filled out from reference TRBV7-8 and TRBJ2-7, the complete variable domain reads GAGVSQSPRYKVAKRGQDVALRCDPISGHVSLFWYQQALGQGPEFLTYFQNEAQLDKSGLPSDRFFAERPEGSVSTLKIQRTQQEDSAVYLCASSENSHEQYFGPGTRLTVT.

With regard to this clonotype: A read error may be the cause here, since a much bigger clone is one base away. V gene TRBV7-2 combines with J gene TRBJ2-7, with 9 bases lining up with TRBD1. This CDR3 is built from 14 residues. V lost 5 bases, J lost 2 bases, and 4 bases stayed unmatched. Per the germline V gene, CDR1 is SGHTA and CDR2 is FQGNSA. CDR3 region: CASSQDRGPYEQYF. DNA of the CDR3: TGTGCCAGCAGCCAGGACAGGGGACCCTACGAGCAGTACTTC.

This clonotype was counted at least ten times. The chain uses TRBV7-9 and TRBJ2-3; the match to TRBD1 covers 11 bases. The ends lost 5 bases at V and 3 bases at J; junction bases unmatched: 7. The CDR3 length is 16 residues. CDR1 SEHNR and CDR2 FQNEAQ come from the germline V gene (reference sequence). CDR3 nucleotide sequence: TGTGCCAGCAGCGCGGGACAGGGGGGCAGGACAGATACGCAGTATTTT. Protein product: CASSAGQGGRTDTQYF.

This clonotype showed up many times. Here the CDR3 DNA reads TGCGCCAGCAGCTTGGTGCCTGGGGGTAGTGAGCAGTACTTC. Amino acids: CASSLVPGGSEQYF. This chain joins TRBV5-1 and TRBJ2-7; D could derive from TRBD1 or TRBD2 (5 bases each). Trimming shortened V by 0 bases and J by 7 bases, and 14 bases separated the two germline ends. The CDR3 length is 14 residues. Per the germline V gene, CDR1 is SGHRS and CDR2 is YFSETQ.

Remarks on this clonotype: A read error may be the cause here, since a much bigger clone is one base away. The chain links TRBV7-6 to TRBJ2-1; D unresolved. Germline V CDR1 and CDR2: SGHVS, FNYEAQ. The CDR3 runs to 10 residues. The V gene lost 5 bases and the J gene lost 11 bases, with 7 bases spanning the gap. The CDR3 DNA sequence: TGTGCCAGCAGCGCGATCCAGCAGTTCTTC. Its protein product is CASSAIQQFF.

This clonotype was seen ten or more times. The V gene is TRBV20-1, the J gene TRBJ2-1; 13 bases map to TRBD2. The trim removed 3 bases at V and 1 base at J, leaving 6 bases unmatched. CDR3 length: 17 amino acids. Per germline, CDR1 DFQATT and CDR2 SNEGSKA (reference sequence). The CDR3 coding sequence is TGCAGTGCTAGTGGACTAGCGGGGGACCGTTCCTACAATGAGCAGTTCTTC. Its translation is CSASGLAGDRSYNEQFF.

The chain is built from TRBV7-2 and TRBJ2-1; 7 positions match TRBD1. Germline loops: CDR1 SGHTA, CDR2 FQGNSA. CDR3 length equals 15 residues. After removal of 5 bases from V and 4 bases from J, the junction contained 8 bases not matched to a gene. For the CDR3, the DNA is TGTGCCAGCAGCGTTAGACAGGGCCAATACAATGAGCAGTTCTTC. Translating gives CASSVRQGQYNEQFF.

This clonotype was counted many times. The genes are TRBV2 and TRBJ2-7; tentative D call: TRBD2 (6 bases). Deletions cut 6 bases from V and 5 bases from J, with 8 bases between. This CDR3 is 11 amino acids long. CDR1 SNHLY and CDR2 FYNNEI come from the germline V gene. The CDR3 DNA reads as TGTGCCAGCAGAAGGAGGGACGAGCAGTACTTC. Its translation: CASRRRDEQYF.

This clonotype came up many times. The chain links TRBV27 to TRBJ1-2, with TRBD1 as a possible D gene (5 bases). The CDR3 is 16 residues long. The V gene lost 2 bases and the J gene lost 1 base, with 14 bases spanning the gap. Germline V CDR1 and CDR2: MNHEY, SMNVEV (reference sequence). CDR3 bases: TGTGCCAGCAGTTTAAGGGGCGTACCAAATAACTATGGCTACACCTTC. This translates into CASSLRGVPNNYGYTF.

This clonotype appeared many times. The J gene is TRBJ1-5, the V gene TRBV7-9, with D perhaps matching TRBD1 (5 bases). Per germline, CDR1 SEHNR and CDR2 FQNEAQ (reference sequence). Between the trimmed V and J ends, which lost 5 bases and 4 bases, there was a span of 15 bases. This CDR3 has 15 residues. The CDR3 DNA reads as TGTGCCAGCAGCCCAACGGGGGGAACTAATCAGCCCCAGCATTTT. Its protein product is CASSPTGGTNQPQHF.

This clonotype was seen repeatedly, ten times or more. The V and J genes are TRBV5-1 and TRBJ2-3; maybe TRBD1 (6 bases). The CDR3 loop spans 14 amino acids. Germline loops: CDR1 SGHRS, CDR2 YFSETQ. Trimming shortened V by 8 bases and J by 0 bases, and 13 bases separated the two germline ends. The CDR3 spells CASRDTRSTDTQYF. CDR3 in DNA: TGCGCCAGTCGGGACACCCGAAGCACAGATACGCAGTATTTT.

This clonotype was recorded at least ten times. V gene TRBV20-1 combines with J gene TRBJ2-4; D gene ambiguous. With 6 bases removed from V and 0 bases from J, the gap between germline ends came to 12 bases. Germline values: CDR1 DFQATT, CDR2 SNEGSKA (reference sequence). This CDR3 has 14 residues. In DNA, the CDR3 is TGCAGTGCGCCGGGCCCTGTAGCCAAAAACATTCAGTACTTC. Translating it yields CSAPGPVAKNIQYF.

This clonotype was recorded many times. The chain recombines TRBV20-1 with TRBJ2-7, with D possibly called TRBD1 or TRBD2 (5 bases each). Trimming took 6 bases from V and 4 from J, leaving 19 bases between them. This CDR3 contains 14 residues. Germline V gene data show CDR1 as DFQATT and CDR2 as SNEGSKA (reference sequence). The chain's CDR3 is CSAFDQGRGYEQYF. CDR3 nucleotides: TGCAGTGCCTTTGATCAGGGACGCGGGTACGAGCAGTACTTC.

This clonotype came up many times. The rearrangement links TRBV6-5 to TRBJ2-7; TRBD1 agrees at 9 bases. This CDR3 comprises 16 residues. V trimming: 4 bases; J trimming: 3 bases; junction bases outside the gene matches: 10. From germline, CDR1 is MNHEY and CDR2 SVGAGI. DNA for the CDR3: TGTGCCAGCAGTTCAACGGGACAGGGAAAGAACTACGAGCAGTACTTC. The encoded protein is CASSSTGQGKNYEQYF.

V is TRBV10-3 and J is TRBJ1-5, with D tentatively TRBD1 (5 bases). Trimming pared 3 bases from V and 5 bases from J, leaving 14 bases between. Germline lookup yields CDR1 ENHRY and CDR2 SYGVKD. The CDR3 sequence is 15 residues long. CDR3 in DNA: TGTGCCATCAGTGAATCTGTAGGGGACCATCAGCCCCAGCATTTT. Translated: CAISESVGDHQPQHF.

This clonotype was seen many times. The chain uses TRBV6-1 and TRBJ2-3; D possibly matches TRBD1 or TRBD2 (5 bases each). CDR3 length: 12 amino acids. The germline V gene has CDR1 MNHNS and CDR2 SASEGT. V shed 3 bases and J shed 9 bases, with 10 bases lying between them. Written as DNA, the CDR3 is TGTGCCAGCAGTGACGAGGGGAGAACGCAGTATTTT. Amino acids: CASSDEGRTQYF.